This T cell receptor (beta chain) comes out of a study of blood T cell repertoires in COVID-19. At the level of the study: The study drew acute and convalescent COVID-19 samples from the United States, Italy and Spain. PBMCs, B-cell-depleted T cells, or T cells provided the cDNA or gDNA that made up the material.

This clone appeared a few times. In the study's own analysis: Counts of nucleated cells, estimated from reference gene primer amplification, were obtained. The repertoire was sequenced with immunoSEQ multiplex PCR; TCRdb's copy has only in-frame clones and lacks some. That table furnishes V, J and clone size, whereas the DNA furnished D and trimming. The table shows about 340,000 clones, with approximately 82% occurring only once. The CDR3 extends over 15 amino acids. V was clipped by 5 bases and J by 3 bases; unmatched bases: 6. Germline values: CDR1 KGHDR, CDR2 SFDVKD. Material: peripheral blood. This clonotype was obtained from a man aged 25 to 40 with active or convalescent COVID-19. The gene calls are TRBV24-1 and TRBJ2-1, with 7 bases matching TRBD2. Here the CDR3 DNA reads TGTGCCACCAGTGGGCGACTAGCCCGCTACAATGAGCAGTTCTTC. It is translated as CATSGRLARYNEQFF.